This TCR beta chain was identified during a study of cytomegalovirus exposure and HLA in healthy donors. Germline lookup yields CDR1 SGDLS and CDR2 YYNGEE. V lost 0 bases and J 5 bases, leaving 11 bases between the germline ends. The CDR3 runs to 14 residues. Whole-study results and caveats: Immune exposure was documented only through CMV serostatus. An analysis done earlier found most TCR beta V segments productive about 87% or about 30% of the time.

13 Jbeta primers and 60 Vbeta primers were used for the PCR. Assay: immunoSEQ multiplex PCR; the TCRdb copy retains only in-frame clones and omits some. This table has 140,000 to 150,000 clones, 60% to 80% appearing once. Points on this clone: Its specificity is unknown.

The sample consisted of PBMCs. The chain uses TRBV9 and TRBJ1-1; D is undetermined. This sequence originates from a woman in her 30s in good health and CMV-seronegative. The CDR3 region has the DNA TGTGCCAGCAGCGTAGGCTCCCGGGGTACTGAAGCTTTCTTT. Its translation: CASSVGSRGTEAFF.